Each of the 14 T cell receptor beta chains below was sequenced from the same sample in a study of neurological immune-mediated disorders. Using its own MiXCR run on the 5' RACE reads, TCRdb lists one record per CDR3 protein. Seen here are more than 75,000 distinct CDR3 sequences, about a tenth observed once, and the top ten hold more than 1.5%. Sequencing input: PBMCs. The receptors shown here come from a man aged 40-50 years in good health.

This clonotype was recorded many times. The V call is TRBV25-1, the J call TRBJ2-1, with D perhaps TRBD1 or TRBD2 (5 bases each). Trimming took off 8 bases at V and 5 bases at J, with 13 bases between the two ends. In germline, CDR1 is MGHDK, CDR2 SYGVNS. This CDR3 has 13 amino acids. The CDR3 bases are TGTGCCAGCCGAGGGGTGGGGGACAATGAGCAGTTCTTC. Protein sequence: CASRGVGDNEQFF.

The genes are TRBV5-1 and TRBJ2-7, with 13 bases lining up with TRBD2. With 3 bases clipped from V and 7 bases from J, the junction kept 16 bases outside the gene matches. Germline V gene data show CDR1 as SGHRS and CDR2 as YFSETQ. This CDR3 has 18 amino acids. DNA for the CDR3: TGCGCCAGCAGCTCCAAACCTAAGACTAGCGGGAGGCCCCAGGAGCAGTACTTC. This translates into CASSSKPKTSGRPQEQYF. The full variable domain, its missing parts supplied by reference TRBV5-1 and TRBJ2-7, is KAGVTQTPRYLIKTRGQQVTLSCSPISGHRSVSWYQQTPGQGLQFLFEYFSETQRNKGNFPGRFSGRQFSNSRSEMNVSTLELGDSALYLCASSSKPKTSGRPQEQYFGPGTRLTVT.

This clonotype was observed many times. This rearrangement joins TRBV29-1 to TRBJ1-1; D is perhaps TRBD1 (5 bases). Germline V gene lookup returns CDR1 SQVTM and CDR2 ANQGSEA. This CDR3 contains 13 residues. The V end lost 3 bases, the J end lost 3 bases, and 11 bases lay between the germline ends. CDR3: CSVESGSYTEAFF. The CDR3 nucleotides read TGCAGCGTTGAGTCAGGGAGCTACACTGAAGCTTTCTTT.

In its sample, this clonotype was seen once. This chain links TRBV20-1 with TRBJ2-1; tentatively, D is TRBD1 (5 bases). V was cut by 0 bases and J by 2 bases, with 14 bases left in between. The CDR3 runs 16 residues. CDR1 and CDR2 from the germline V gene are DFQATT and SNEGSKA (reference sequence). CDR3 loop: CSARDLHDSTYNEQFF. DNA for the CDR3: TGCAGTGCTAGAGATCTCCATGACAGTACCTACAATGAGCAGTTCTTC.

The rearrangement uses TRBV7-6 and TRBJ2-2; 8 nucleotides align to TRBD1. Trimming took 6 bases from V and 3 from J; bases not matched to a gene: 6. This CDR3 spans 15 amino acids. The V gene's germline CDR1 is SGHVS and CDR2 FNYEAQ. CDR3 DNA sequence: TGTGCCAGCAGGGCTACAGGGGGATACACCGGGGAGCTGTTTTTT. It codes for CASRATGGYTGELFF.

This clonotype was counted at least ten times. The chain uses TRBV5-1 and TRBJ1-1; a weak D match, TRBD1 (5 bases). V lost 7 bases, J lost 0 bases, and 10 bases lay in between. The germline CDR1 and CDR2 sequences are SGHRS and YFSETQ. The CDR3 is 13 residues long. The CDR3 reads CASGATVNTEAFF. For the CDR3, the DNA is TGCGCCAGCGGGGCGACAGTGAACACTGAAGCTTTCTTT.

In this sample, this clonotype turned up many times. The J gene is TRBJ1-6, the V gene TRBV12-3 or TRBV12-4; D uncertain. The CDR3 sequence is 14 residues long. Trimming cost V 6 bases and J 8 bases, with 14 bases left between them. This CDR3 is CASSAGRQHSPLHF. CDR3 DNA: TGTGCCAGCAGCGCAGGTCGGCAGCATTCACCCCTCCACTTT.

This clonotype was found many times. The chain combines TRBV7-2 with TRBJ1-2; 7 bases align to TRBD1. From germline, CDR1 is SGHTA and CDR2 FQGNSA. The junction had 7 bases not matched to a gene; V was cut back by 5 bases and J by 4 bases. The CDR3 runs to 14 residues. Here the CDR3 reads CASSQRQGSYGYTF. The CDR3 DNA is TGTGCCAGCAGCCAAAGACAGGGAAGCTATGGCTACACCTTC.

This clonotype was detected many times. The chain joins TRBV4-1 to TRBJ2-1; 11 nucleotides align to TRBD2. Looked up from germline, CDR1 is MGHRA and CDR2 is YSYEKL. V was pared by 4 bases and J by 14 bases, with 10 bases of the junction left unmatched. The CDR3 spans 14 residues. CDR3 residues: CASSPLPLAGGEFF. For the CDR3, the DNA is TGCGCCAGCAGCCCCCTCCCCCTAGCGGGAGGAGAGTTCTTC.

In this sample, this clonotype turned up many times. The chain recombines TRBV5-1 with TRBJ2-1, with D tentatively TRBD2 (5 bases). Trimming stripped 0 bases from V and 6 bases from J, with 10 bases between. This CDR3 contains 14 residues. Germline V gives CDR1 SGHRS, CDR2 YFSETQ. The chain's CDR3 is CASSLDPGINEQFF. In nucleotides, the CDR3 is TGCGCCAGCAGCTTGGACCCGGGAATCAATGAGCAGTTCTTC.

This clonotype has ten or more counts. This chain joins TRBV12-3 or TRBV12-4 and TRBJ2-1; D is unclear. Between the trimmed V and J ends, which lost 5 bases and 7 bases, there was a span of 18 bases. The CDR3 totals 15 residues. Here the CDR3 DNA reads TGTGCCAGCAGTCCCCACCAATCACGTTTGAATGAGCAGTTCTTC. Its protein is CASSPHQSRLNEQFF.

This clonotype has ten or more counts. J is TRBJ1-4 and V is TRBV7-9; D gene ambiguous. This CDR3 is built from 14 residues. CDR1 and CDR2 from the germline V gene are SEHNR and FQNEAQ (reference sequence). V lost 5 bases and J lost 7, with 14 bases in between. CDR3 DNA sequence: TGTGCCAGCAGCGCAGGCACAACTGCTGAAAAACTGTTTTTT. Amino acid sequence: CASSAGTTAEKLFF.

The genes are TRBV27 and TRBJ2-2; 11 bases agree with TRBD2. CDR1 is MNHEY, CDR2 SMNVEV, per germline (reference sequence). This CDR3 has 15 residues. The junction had 9 bases not matched to a gene; V was cut back by 8 bases and J by 7 bases. DNA of the CDR3: TGTGCCAGCCGACTAGCGGGACTTGGAGGCGGGGAGCTGTTTTTT. Translated: CASRLAGLGGGELFF.

This clonotype was observed many times. V and J are TRBV5-1 and TRBJ2-3; TRBD2 agrees at 10 bases. Germline values: CDR1 SGHRS, CDR2 YFSETQ. After removal of 0 bases from V and 4 bases from J, the junction contained 2 bases not matched to a gene. The CDR3 length is 15 residues. CDR3 residues: CASSLGGTSADTQYF. DNA of the CDR3: TGCGCCAGCAGCTTGGGGGGGACTAGCGCAGATACGCAGTATTTT.